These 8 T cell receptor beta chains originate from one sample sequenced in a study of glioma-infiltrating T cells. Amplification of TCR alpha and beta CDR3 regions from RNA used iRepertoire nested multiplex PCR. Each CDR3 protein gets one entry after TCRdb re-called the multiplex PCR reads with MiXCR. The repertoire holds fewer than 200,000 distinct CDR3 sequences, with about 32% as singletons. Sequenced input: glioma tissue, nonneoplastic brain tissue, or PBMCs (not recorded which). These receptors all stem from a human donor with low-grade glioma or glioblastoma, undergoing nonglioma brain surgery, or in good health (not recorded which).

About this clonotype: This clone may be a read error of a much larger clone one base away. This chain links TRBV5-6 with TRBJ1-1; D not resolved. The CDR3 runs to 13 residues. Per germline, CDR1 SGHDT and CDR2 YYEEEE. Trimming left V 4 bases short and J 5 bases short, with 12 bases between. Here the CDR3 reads CASSRLAWTEAFF. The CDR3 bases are TGTGCCAGCAGCCGGTTAGCGTGGACTGAAGCTTTCTTT.

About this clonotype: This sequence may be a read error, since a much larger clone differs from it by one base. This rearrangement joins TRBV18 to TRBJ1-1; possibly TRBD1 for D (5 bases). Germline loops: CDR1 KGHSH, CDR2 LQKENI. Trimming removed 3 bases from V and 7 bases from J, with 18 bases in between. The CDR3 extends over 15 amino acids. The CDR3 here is CASSPTTVAMYEAFF. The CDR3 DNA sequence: TGTGCCAGCTCACCGACGACAGTGGCTATGTATGAAGCTTTCTTT.

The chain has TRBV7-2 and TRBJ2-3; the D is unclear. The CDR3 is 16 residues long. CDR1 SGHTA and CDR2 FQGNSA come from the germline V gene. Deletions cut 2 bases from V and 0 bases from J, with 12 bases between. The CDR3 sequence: CASSLMGGVSTDTQYF. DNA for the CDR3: TGTGCCAGCAGCTTAATGGGCGGAGTTAGCACAGATACGCAGTATTTT.

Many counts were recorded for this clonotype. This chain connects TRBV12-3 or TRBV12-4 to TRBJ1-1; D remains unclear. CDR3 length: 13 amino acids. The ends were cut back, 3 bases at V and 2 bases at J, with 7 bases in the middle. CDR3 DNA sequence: TGTGCCAGCAGTTTTTCGGTAAACACTGAAGCTTTCTTT. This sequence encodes CASSFSVNTEAFF.

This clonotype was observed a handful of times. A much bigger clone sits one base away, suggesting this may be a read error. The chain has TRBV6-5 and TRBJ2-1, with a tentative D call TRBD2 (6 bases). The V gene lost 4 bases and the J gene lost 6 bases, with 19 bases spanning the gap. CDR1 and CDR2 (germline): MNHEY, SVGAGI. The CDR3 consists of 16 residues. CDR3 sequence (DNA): TGTGCCAGCAGTTCAACGGGAGTAGCAATTTGCAATGAGCAGTTCTTC. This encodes CASSSTGVAICNEQFF.

As DNA, the CDR3 is TGTGCCAGTAGTACCCTGGGGGAGCGGGAGGGCTACAATGAGCAGTTCTTC. Translation gives CASSTLGEREGYNEQFF. V is TRBV19 and J is TRBJ2-1; TRBD2 aligns across 10 bases. With V trimmed by 4 bases and J by 3 bases, 9 bases remained unmatched. The V gene's germline CDR1 is LNHDA and CDR2 SQIVND (reference sequence). The CDR3 length is 17 residues.

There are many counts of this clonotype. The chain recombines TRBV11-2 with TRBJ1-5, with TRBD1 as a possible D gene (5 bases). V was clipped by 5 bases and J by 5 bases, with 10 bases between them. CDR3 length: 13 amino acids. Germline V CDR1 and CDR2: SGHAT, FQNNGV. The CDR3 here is CASSRVGDQPQHF. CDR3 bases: TGTGCCAGCAGCCGCGTAGGGGATCAGCCCCAGCATTTT.

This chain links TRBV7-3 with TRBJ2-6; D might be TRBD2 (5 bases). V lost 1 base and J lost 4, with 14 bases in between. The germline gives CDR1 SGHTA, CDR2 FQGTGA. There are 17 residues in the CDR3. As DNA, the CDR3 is TGTGCCAGCAGCTTAAGCGTGAGGGCCGCAGGGGCCAACGTCCTGACTTTC. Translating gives CASSLSVRAAGANVLTF.